The 5 T cell receptor beta chains given below trace back to one sample, sequenced in a study of T cells after yellow fever vaccination. TCRdb recomputed calls from the 5' RACE reads with MiXCR, one row per CDR3 protein. There are tens of thousands of distinct CDR3 sequences in the sample; around 7.9% occur only once, and around 30% lies in the top ten. The material was CD8+ T cells sorted from PBMCs, obtained roughly 10 days after the first yellow fever vaccination. The receptor set was obtained from a man younger than 35 who received the YFV17D yellow fever vaccine.

The count of this clonotype is one. An end of the junction does not agree with germline; a read error may underlie this. The rearrangement joins TRBV20-1 to TRBJ1-6; no definite D call. This CDR3 contains 16 residues. The V gene's germline CDR1 is DFQATT and CDR2 SNEGSKA (reference sequence). CDR3 sequence: CSATAQFGVDKSPLHF. The DNA of the CDR3 is TGCAGTGCCACGGCTCAGTTCGGGGTGGATAAGTCACCCCTCCACTTT.

This clonotype was counted only a few times. The rearrangement links TRBV6-5 to TRBJ2-3, with 7 nucleotides matching TRBD1. Germline CDR1 and CDR2: MNHEY and SVGAGI. The CDR3 covers 17 residues. V dropped 0 bases and J dropped 2; count of bases not matched to a gene: 8. The DNA for the CDR3 is TGTGCCAGCAGTTACTCCGTCCCGACAGGGACCACAGATACGCAGTATTTT. Translating it yields CASSYSVPTGTTDTQYF.

CDR3 in amino acids: CASSPAHRGYGYTF. CDR3 coding DNA: TGTGCCAGCAGCCCAGCGCACAGGGGCTATGGCTACACCTTC. V gene TRBV3-1 combines with J gene TRBJ1-2; 7 bases line up with TRBD1. The CDR3 has 14 amino acids. Trimming removed 4 bases from V and 4 bases from J; junction bases left unmatched: 6. Germline CDR1 LGHDT, CDR2 YNNKEL (reference sequence).

This clonotype was observed a few times. The chain combines TRBV9 with TRBJ1-1; D ambiguous. The CDR3 is 14 residues long. CDR1 is SGDLS and CDR2 is YYNGEE in the germline V gene. Trimming removed 1 base at V and 1 base at J, with 8 bases between. The CDR3: CASSVNRQNTEAFF. The DNA for the CDR3 is TGTGCCAGCAGCGTAAACAGACAGAACACTGAAGCTTTCTTT.

This clonotype came up many times. The V gene is TRBV7-9, the J gene TRBJ1-1; 8 bases map to TRBD1. Germline CDR1 reads SEHNR; CDR2 reads FQNEAQ (reference sequence). V was pared by 2 bases and J by 1 base, with 3 bases of the junction left unmatched. The CDR3 has 15 residues. The CDR3 loop reads CASSLSGQGNTEAFF. In DNA, the CDR3 is TGTGCCAGCAGCTTATCAGGACAGGGGAACACTGAAGCTTTCTTT.